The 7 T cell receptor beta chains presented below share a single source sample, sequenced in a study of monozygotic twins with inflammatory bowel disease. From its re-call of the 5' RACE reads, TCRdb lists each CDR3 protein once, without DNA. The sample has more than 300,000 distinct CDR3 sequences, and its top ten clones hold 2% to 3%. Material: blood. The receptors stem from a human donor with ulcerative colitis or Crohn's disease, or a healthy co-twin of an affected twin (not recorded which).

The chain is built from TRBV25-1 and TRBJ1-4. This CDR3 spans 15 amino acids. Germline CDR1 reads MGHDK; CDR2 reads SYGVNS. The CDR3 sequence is CASSEFLGPDEKLFF.

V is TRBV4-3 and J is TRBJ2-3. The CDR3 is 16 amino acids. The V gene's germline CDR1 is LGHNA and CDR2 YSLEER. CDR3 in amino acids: CASSRGRVGGTDTQYF.

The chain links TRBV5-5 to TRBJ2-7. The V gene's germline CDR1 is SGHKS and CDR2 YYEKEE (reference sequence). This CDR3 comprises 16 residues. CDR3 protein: CASSDRYDRSSYEQYF.

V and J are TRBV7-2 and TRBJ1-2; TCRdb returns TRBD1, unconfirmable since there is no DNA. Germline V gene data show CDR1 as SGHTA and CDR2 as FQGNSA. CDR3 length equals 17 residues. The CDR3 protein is CASSLATLGTQLYGYTF. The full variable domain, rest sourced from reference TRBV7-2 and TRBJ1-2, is GAGVSQSPSNKVTEKGKDVELRCDPISGHTALYWYRQSLGQGLEFLIYFQGNSAPDKSGLPSDRFSAERTGGSVSTLTIQRTQQEDSAVYLCASSLATLGTQLYGYTFGSGTRLTVV.

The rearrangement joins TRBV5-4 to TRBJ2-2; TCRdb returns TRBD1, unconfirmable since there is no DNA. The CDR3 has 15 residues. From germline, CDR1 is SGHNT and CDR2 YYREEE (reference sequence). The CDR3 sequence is CASSADRLNTGELFF.

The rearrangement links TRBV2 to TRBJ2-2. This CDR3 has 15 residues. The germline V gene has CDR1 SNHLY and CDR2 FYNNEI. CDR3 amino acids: CASSRNSLNTGELFF. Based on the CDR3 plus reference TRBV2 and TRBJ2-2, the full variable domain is EPEVTQTPSHQVTQMGQEVILRCVPISNHLYFYWYRQILGQKVEFLVSFYNNEISEKSEIFDDQFSVERPDGSNFTLKIRSTKLEDSAMYFCASSRNSLNTGELFFGEGSRLTVL.

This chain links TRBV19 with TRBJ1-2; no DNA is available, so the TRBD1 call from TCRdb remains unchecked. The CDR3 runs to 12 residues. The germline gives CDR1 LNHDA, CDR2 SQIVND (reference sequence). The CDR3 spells CASTTWGEGYTF.